Following are 23 T cell receptor beta chains from one sample sequenced in a study of shared T cell receptors in the human thymus. Libraries were prepared by immunoSEQ multiplex PCR; TCRdb keeps only in-frame clonotypes and omits some of them. The sample has hundreds of thousands of clones, more than 75% seen once; the top ten hold around 0.0099%. The same data also contributed to another study, on human thymus T cells.

Sequences were obtained from thymocytes. Source of these receptors: a boy under two years old with a congenital heart defect.

The J gene is TRBJ2-3, the V gene TRBV2; 12 nucleotides agree with TRBD2. V gave up 3 bases and J gave up 6 bases; unmatched junction bases: 10. There are 17 residues in the CDR3. Germline CDR1 reads SNHLY; CDR2 reads FYNNEI. The CDR3 coding sequence is TGTGCCAGCAGTGATCATCTAGCGGGAGGGCCATGGGATACGCAGTATTTT. Amino acid sequence: CASSDHLAGGPWDTQYF.

The chain uses TRBV6-6 and TRBJ1-1; D possibly corresponds to TRBD1 (5 bases). Germline V gene sequence: CDR1 MNHNY, CDR2 SVGAGI (reference sequence). The V and J ends lost 5 bases and 4 bases respectively, with 11 bases between them. This CDR3 has 13 residues. The CDR3 DNA follows: TGTGCCAGCAGTCCGGGGGGACCCACTGAAGCTTTCTTT. Its protein product is CASSPGGPTEAFF.

The rearrangement joins TRBV2 to TRBJ2-5, with D possibly matching TRBD1 (5 bases). This CDR3 has 10 amino acids. CDR1 and CDR2 from the germline V gene are SNHLY and FYNNEI. Between the trimmed V and J ends, which lost 8 bases and 5 bases, there was a span of 6 bases. The DNA of the CDR3 is TGTGCCAGCGGGGCGGAGACCCAGTACTTC. As protein: CASGAETQYF.

This clone has a handful of counts. The chain combines TRBV5-4 with TRBJ1-1; D unresolved. Germline V lookup: CDR1 SGHNT, CDR2 YYREEE (reference sequence). CDR3 length: 15 amino acids. Trimming took off 0 bases at V and 4 bases at J, with 13 bases between the two ends. CDR3 in amino acids: CASSLGAGRTTEAFF. In DNA, the CDR3 is TGTGCCAGCAGCTTGGGCGCGGGGAGAACCACTGAAGCTTTCTTT.

This clone has just a few counts. The rearrangement joins TRBV5-5 to TRBJ1-5; D remains unclear. V was clipped by 6 bases and J by 2 bases, with 12 bases between them. Germline values: CDR1 SGHKS, CDR2 YYEKEE (reference sequence). The CDR3 length is 14 residues. The CDR3 region is CASTPVVGNQPQHF. CDR3 DNA: TGTGCCAGCACGCCCGTAGTGGGCAATCAGCCCCAGCATTTT.

The chain employs TRBV5-1 and TRBJ2-5; 12 bases match TRBD2. The germline gives CDR1 SGHRS, CDR2 YFSETQ. There are 17 residues in the CDR3. V was clipped by 3 bases and J by 4 bases; unmatched bases: 10. DNA of the CDR3: TGCGCCAGCAGCTCCCGAGAGACTAGCGGGAGAGGAGAGACCCAGTACTTC. Translating it yields CASSSRETSGRGETQYF.

CDR3 bases: TGTGCCAGCAGCTGTACTAGCGGGAGTTACCATTCCCTGCAGTACTTC. The encoded protein is CASSCTSGSYHSLQYF. V usage is TRBV5-6 and J usage is TRBJ2-7; 11 bases agree with TRBD2. Germline trimming cut 3 bases from V and 9 bases from J; bases unmatched to any gene: 14. Germline-derived CDR1 and CDR2 are SGHDT and YYEEEE. The CDR3 is 16 amino acids.

The genes are TRBV6-1 and TRBJ2-7; TRBD1 matches 9 bases. The CDR3 sequence is 15 residues long. J was trimmed by 1 base and V by 8 bases; bases with no gene match: 9. Germline V gene sequence: CDR1 MNHNS, CDR2 SASEGT. The CDR3 spells CASLEVDRGSYEQYF. The CDR3 DNA sequence: TGTGCCAGCCTTGAGGTGGACAGGGGATCCTACGAGCAGTACTTC.

This chain connects TRBV6-1 to TRBJ2-7; 7 bases map to TRBD2. Germline CDR1 MNHNS, CDR2 SASEGT. The V and J ends lost 9 bases and 4 bases, in that order; junction bases with no gene match: 12. This CDR3 region has 14 residues. The CDR3 DNA reads TGTGCCAGTACCACTAGCGACGAAACTTACGAGCAGTACTTC. As protein: CASTTSDETYEQYF.

The V gene is TRBV11-2, the J gene TRBJ2-7; D may be TRBD2 (5 bases). CDR1 SGHAT and CDR2 FQNNGV come from the germline V gene. Trimming left V 5 bases short and J 6 bases short, with 20 bases between. CDR3 size: 15 residues. The DNA of the CDR3 is TGTGCCAGCAGCCCCGCCGCCGTCGTAGCGAGCGAGCAGTACTTC. Translating it yields CASSPAAVVASEQYF. The full variable domain, in which reference TRBV11-2 and TRBJ2-7 provide the parts outside the CDR3, is EAGVAQSPRYKIIEKRQSVAFWCNPISGHATLYWYQQILGQGPKLLIQFQNNGVVDDSQLPKDRFSAERLKGVDSTLKIQPAKLEDSAVYLCASSPAAVVASEQYFGPGTRLTVT.

The rearrangement uses TRBV21-1 and TRBJ2-4; TRBD2 is taken as the D call from the table, unchecked against the DNA. TRBV21-1 is a documented pseudogene. This CDR3 is built from 17 residues. This CDR3 is CASSKTPTGRCLNIQYF. CDR3 bases: TGTGCCAGCAGCAAAACGCCGACGGGGAGGTGCTTAAACATTCAGTACTTC.

The chain uses TRBV10-3 and TRBJ1-5; D is undetermined. This CDR3 is built from 14 residues. Trimming took 4 bases from V and 7 from J, leaving 14 bases between them. The germline V gene encodes CDR1 ENHRY and CDR2 SYGVKD. CDR3 nucleotides: TGTGCCATCAGTGGAGCCATGCCGTTCCAGCCCCAGCATTTT. It encodes CAISGAMPFQPQHF.

The J gene is TRBJ1-1, the V gene TRBV11-2; D unresolved. This CDR3 contains 12 residues. Germline values: CDR1 SGHAT, CDR2 FQNNGV. Trimming took 6 bases from V and 3 from J, leaving 8 bases between them. The CDR3 protein is CASSYIHTEAFF. The DNA of the CDR3 is TGTGCCAGCAGTTACATCCACACTGAAGCTTTCTTT.

The rearrangement links TRBV4-3 to TRBJ2-2; 8 nucleotides line up with TRBD2. Germline CDR1 and CDR2: LGHNA and YSLEER. J was trimmed by 5 bases and V by 0 bases; bases with no gene match: 17. The CDR3 is made up of 20 amino acids. The CDR3 protein is CASSQDSILAEKPRTGELFF. The CDR3 coding sequence is TGCGCCAGCAGCCAAGATTCCATACTAGCGGAGAAGCCTAGGACCGGGGAGCTGTTTTTT.

The CDR3 DNA reads TGTGCCAGCAGTAGGGCGGCGGGACGTCCCTACAATGAGCAGTTCTTC. Residues: CASSRAAGRPYNEQFF. This chain joins TRBV6-4 and TRBJ2-1; tentatively, D is TRBD2 (6 bases). V shed 5 bases and J shed 2 bases, with 16 bases lying between them. The CDR3 has 16 amino acids. Germline CDR1 and CDR2: MRHNA and SNTAGT.

V usage is TRBV4-3 and J usage is TRBJ2-1; 8 bases agree with TRBD2. Germline V CDR1 and CDR2: LGHNA, YSLEER. The V segment lost 0 bases and the J segment 6 bases; nucleotides outside the gene matches: 7. This CDR3 comprises 16 residues. The CDR3 loop reads CASSQEREDLSNEQFF. The CDR3 DNA is TGCGCCAGCAGCCAAGAGCGGGAGGACTTGTCCAATGAGCAGTTCTTC.

This clone appeared a single time. The chain carries TRBV19 and TRBJ1-1; D is ambiguous. V lost 7 bases and J lost 8, with 17 bases in between. This CDR3 has 13 residues. Germline loops: CDR1 LNHDA, CDR2 SQIVND (reference sequence). CDR3 region: CASTPTERQEAFF. For the CDR3, the DNA is TGTGCCAGTACCCCAACAGAGAGACAAGAAGCTTTCTTT.

This clone has just a few counts. J is TRBJ2-5 and V is TRBV6-1, with TRBD1 identical over 10 bases. The J call may be faulty, since TRBJ2-7 better matches the DNA end. The CDR3 covers 15 residues. CDR1 MNHNS and CDR2 SASEGT come from the germline V gene. CDR3 nucleotide sequence: TGTGCCAGCAGGGAGACAGGGGGCCCATTCTACGAGCAGTACTTC. Amino acid sequence: CASRETGGPFYEQYF.

V and J are TRBV2 and TRBJ1-3, with 9 bases lining up with TRBD1. The CDR3 has 18 residues. The germline V gene encodes CDR1 SNHLY and CDR2 FYNNEI. Trimming took 6 bases from V and 2 from J; bases not matched to a gene: 14. CDR3 loop: CASSDDRDRASAGNTIYF. The CDR3 DNA follows: TGTGCCAGCAGCGATGACCGGGACAGGGCCTCCGCTGGAAACACCATATATTTT.

Note on this clone: Germline is not matched at one junction end, which may reflect a read error. The chain recombines TRBV28 with TRBJ2-7; D is undetermined. Germline CDR1 MDHEN, CDR2 SYDVKM. This CDR3 has 11 amino acids. The CDR3 spells CASSHSDEQYF. CDR3 DNA: TGTGCCAGCAGTCACTCCGACGAGCAGTACTTC.

The chain has TRBV21-1 and TRBJ2-3; the table's D call, TRBD2, was not checked against the DNA. TRBV21-1 is labeled a pseudogene. The CDR3 contains 23 residues. In nucleotides, the CDR3 is TGTGCCAGCAGCAAACATAGTCCGGATCCGGGGACTAGCGGGAGACCTTCCCCAGATACGCAGTATTTT. This codes for CASSKHSPDPGTSGRPSPDTQYF.

Only a few counts were recorded for this clone. The rearrangement uses TRBV9 and TRBJ2-6; D is perhaps TRBD1 (7 bases). The ends were cut back, 4 bases at V and 2 bases at J, with 25 bases in the middle. The CDR3 covers 20 residues. The germline CDR1 and CDR2 sequences are SGDLS and YYNGEE. CDR3 region: CASSRETGTRGSPGANVLTF. The CDR3 bases are TGTGCCAGCAGCCGGGAGACAGGGACTCGTGGGTCGCCTGGGGCCAACGTCCTGACTTTC.

V and J are TRBV7-4 and TRBJ1-1; D unresolved. Looked up from germline, CDR1 is SGHVT and CDR2 is SQSDAQ. The CDR3 is 14 amino acids. The V end was cut by 3 bases, the J end by 5 bases, with 13 bases between. CDR3 bases: TGTGCCAGCAGCTTTGAGGGTCTGGAAACTGAAGCTTTCTTT. Encoded protein: CASSFEGLETEAFF. Drawing the rest from reference TRBV7-4 and TRBJ1-1, the complete variable domain is GAGVSQSPRYKVAKRGRDVALRCDSISGHVTLYWYRQTLGQGSEVLTYSQSDAQRDKSGRPSGRFSAERPERSVSTLKIQRTEQGDSAVYLCASSFEGLETEAFFGQGTRLTVV.